What follows are 26 T cell receptor beta chains derived from one specimen sequenced in a study of beta chain features in type 1 diabetes (dated by TCRdb to the late 2010s). General conclusions and limits of the study: Type 1 diabetes patients showed a moderate but significant shortening of TCRB CDR3 length in all four CD4+ subsets.

Receptor amplification or capture employed the immunoSEQ multiplex PCR assay. All of the isolated RNA was reverse transcribed with the High Capacity cDNA Reverse Transcription Kit, so expressed TCRB transcripts were sequenced. Drawn from immuneACCESS, this table holds only the in-frame rearrangements with V and J called that TCRdb kept. Clones are partly lost; checked studies trace under half to an unresolved V gene and leave the rest unexplained. This sample holds some 240,000 clones; about a sixth were observed only once. The top ten clones comprise more than 0.075% of the sample. These TCRs are of unknown antigen specificity. The material sequenced was naive CD4+ T cells from blood. The sample's cell subset or site label, in plain terms: true naive CD4+ T cells. These receptors were taken from a man younger than 40 with type 1 diabetes.

This chain uses TRBV2 with TRBJ1-2; the D gene is possibly TRBD1 (5 bases). The CDR3 runs to 14 residues. Germline lookup yields CDR1 SNHLY and CDR2 FYNNEI. Trimming cost V 6 bases and J 3 bases, with 14 bases left between them. The CDR3 DNA follows: TGTGCCAGCAGGTACGCAGGAGGGGACTATGGCTACACCTTC. This encodes CASRYAGGDYGYTF.

The V gene is TRBV6-6, the J gene TRBJ1-5, with D perhaps matching TRBD1 (6 bases). CDR3 size: 16 residues. Trimming stripped 2 bases from V and 2 bases from J, with 13 bases between. CDR1 and CDR2 (germline): MNHNY, SVGAGI (reference sequence). The CDR3 DNA follows: TGTGCCAGCAGTTACCCTCTCAGGGGCGGCAATCAGCCCCAGCATTTT. Amino acid sequence: CASSYPLRGGNQPQHF.

V gene TRBV10-3 combines with J gene TRBJ2-7, with TRBD1 identical over 10 bases. Losses at the gene ends were 6 bases for V and 2 bases for J; bases not matched to a gene: 4. The CDR3 totals 14 residues. CDR1 is ENHRY and CDR2 is SYGVKD in the germline V gene. The CDR3 sequence: CAIRRTGGTYEQYF. For the CDR3, the DNA is TGTGCCATCAGGAGGACAGGGGGGACCTACGAGCAGTACTTC.

This clone was detected only a few times. The chain is built from TRBV29-1 and TRBJ2-7; D may be TRBD1 (5 bases). The CDR3 runs to 12 residues. Per the germline V gene, CDR1 is SQVTM and CDR2 is ANQGSEA. V dropped 7 bases and J dropped 0 bases, with 10 bases sitting between them. Here the CDR3 DNA reads TGCAGCGCGAAGACAGCCTCCTACGAGCAGTACTTC. It translates to CSAKTASYEQYF.

There are a few counts of this clone. Different DNA sequences within this sample yield the same CDR3. The CDR3 loop reads CSASGGNEQFF. CDR3 bases: TGCAGTGCTAGTGGGGGGAATGAGCAGTTCTTC. This rearrangement joins TRBV20-1 to TRBJ2-1; maybe TRBD2 (6 bases). Trimming shortened V by 3 bases and J by 7 bases, and 7 bases separated the two germline ends. Germline V gene sequence: CDR1 DFQATT, CDR2 SNEGSKA (reference sequence). CDR3 size: 11 residues.

The gene calls are TRBV15 and TRBJ2-7; maybe TRBD1 (5 bases). The CDR3 runs 12 residues. With 4 bases removed from V and 9 bases from J, the gap between germline ends came to 13 bases. CDR1 is LNHNV and CDR2 is YYDKDF in the germline V gene (reference sequence). CDR3 in amino acids: CATSNPQGMQYF. The CDR3 DNA sequence: TGTGCCACCAGCAACCCCCAGGGTATGCAGTACTTC.

The chain joins TRBV13 to TRBJ2-1; 8 bases line up with TRBD1. V shed 4 bases and J 8 bases; nucleotides not matched to a gene: 10. Germline V gene sequence: CDR1 PRHDT, CDR2 FYEKMQ (reference sequence). This CDR3 has 15 amino acids. Written as DNA, the CDR3 is TGTGCCAGCAGCTCCCCCCGACAGGGGTTGGATGAGCAGTTCTTC. Protein: CASSSPRQGLDEQFF.

This clone was found a few times. This sequence joins TRBV7-9 and TRBJ2-1; D call uncertain. The germline V and J ends were trimmed by 2 bases and 7 bases, with 3 bases remaining between them. Germline V gene data show CDR1 as SEHNR and CDR2 as FQNEAQ (reference sequence). This CDR3 contains 11 residues. The CDR3, as DNA: TGTGCCAGCAGCTTACAAAATGAGCAGTTCTTC. Its translation is CASSLQNEQFF.

This clone was seen a few times. V is TRBV7-2 and J is TRBJ2-5; TRBD2 matches 14 bases. CDR1 and CDR2 (germline): SGHTA, FQGNSA. Losses at the gene ends were 5 bases for V and 3 bases for J; bases not matched to a gene: 8. This CDR3 comprises 17 residues. CDR3 DNA: TGTGCCAGCAGCCGCCGACTAGCGGGAGGGACCGAAGAGACCCAGTACTTC. Translated, it gives CASSRRLAGGTEETQYF.

This clone was picked up a small number of times. The genes are TRBV25-1 and TRBJ1-1; 8 nucleotides line up with TRBD1. Germline V lookup: CDR1 MGHDK, CDR2 SYGVNS. The CDR3 loop spans 12 amino acids. Trimming at V came to 7 bases and at J to 5 bases, leaving 3 bases not matched to a gene. The CDR3 DNA reads TGTGCCAGCACCCAGGGGGCGACTGAAGCTTTCTTT. Protein product: CASTQGATEAFF. The full variable domain, in which reference TRBV25-1 and TRBJ1-1 provide the parts outside the CDR3, is EADIYQTPRYLVIGTGKKITLECSQTMGHDKMYWYQQDPGMELHLIHYSYGVNSTEKGDLSSESTVSRIRTEHFPLTLESARPSHTSQYLCASTQGATEAFFGQGTRLTVV.

The V call is TRBV4-3, the J call TRBJ2-3, with TRBD1 matching 8 bases. The CDR3 loop spans 16 amino acids. J was trimmed by 1 base and V by 4 bases; bases with no gene match: 7. CDR1 is LGHNA, CDR2 YSLEER, per germline. The CDR3 loop reads CASSPLPGQGTDTQYF. The CDR3 DNA reads TGCGCCAGCAGCCCATTACCGGGACAGGGCACAGATACGCAGTATTTT.

The chain is built from TRBV30 and TRBJ1-2, with TRBD1 as a possible D gene (5 bases). V shed 1 base and J shed 5 bases, with 17 bases lying between them. The CDR3 is 15 residues long. Germline CDR1 is GTSNPN and CDR2 is SVGIG (reference sequence). The CDR3 region has the DNA TGTGCCTGGAGTGGGCTTGGGACGGAGTCTTATGGCTACACCTTC. Translation gives CAWSGLGTESYGYTF.

In this sample, this clone turned up a few times. Other DNA sequences in the same sample also yield this CDR3. V and J are TRBV29-1 and TRBJ2-5; 10 bases agree with TRBD2. V was clipped by 7 bases and J by 3 bases; unmatched bases: 2. CDR1 is SQVTM and CDR2 is ANQGSEA in the germline V gene. The CDR3 runs 12 residues. CDR3 nucleotide sequence: TGCAGCGGGCTAGCGGGAGAAGAGACCCAGTACTTC. Translated, it gives CSGLAGEETQYF.

The V call is TRBV29-1, the J call TRBJ2-5; TRBD2 agrees at 10 bases. TRBJ2-7 explains the end of the DNA better; the J call may be wrong. The CDR3 spans 14 residues. Per germline, CDR1 SQVTM and CDR2 ANQGSEA. The CDR3 spells CSVESASGSYEQYF. The CDR3 bases are TGCAGCGTTGAATCGGCTAGCGGGAGCTACGAGCAGTACTTC.

This clone was counted between two and nine times. The chain uses TRBV9 and TRBJ2-7; D is unresolved. Trimming cost V 2 bases and J 5 bases, with 11 bases left between them. CDR3 length equals 13 residues. Germline V CDR1 and CDR2: SGDLS, YYNGEE. The CDR3 sequence: CASSVGPIHEQYF. The CDR3 bases are TGTGCCAGCAGCGTGGGCCCGATCCACGAGCAGTACTTC.

CDR3 loop: CSVEATGGRETQYF. In DNA form, the CDR3 reads TGCAGCGTTGAAGCAACAGGGGGCAGGGAGACCCAGTACTTC. J is TRBJ2-5 and V is TRBV29-1, with TRBD1 identical over 9 bases. CDR1 and CDR2 from the germline V gene are SQVTM and ANQGSEA. This CDR3 region has 14 residues. V lost 1 base and J lost 5; bases outside the gene matches: 5.

Only a few counts were recorded for this clone. V usage is TRBV29-1 and J usage is TRBJ1-2; no definite D call. Germline-derived CDR1 and CDR2 are SQVTM and ANQGSEA. The CDR3 covers 11 residues. The germline V and J ends were trimmed by 0 bases and 3 bases, with 2 bases remaining between them. CDR3 loop: CSVEEDYGYTF. The CDR3 DNA reads as TGCAGCGTTGAAGAAGACTATGGCTACACCTTC.

The gene calls are TRBV5-1 and TRBJ2-1; no definite D call. Germline values: CDR1 SGHRS, CDR2 YFSETQ. This CDR3 region has 13 residues. The V end was cut by 8 bases, the J end by 5 bases, with 14 bases between. The CDR3 reads CASKLDPNNEQFF. CDR3 coding DNA: TGCGCCAGTAAATTGGACCCAAACAATGAGCAGTTCTTC.

The chain links TRBV9 to TRBJ2-7, with TRBD1 identical over 7 bases. V shed 4 bases, J shed 2 bases, and the junction held 6 bases outside the gene matches. Germline V gives CDR1 SGDLS, CDR2 YYNGEE. There are 14 residues in the CDR3. CDR3 protein: CASSPQTGPYEQYF. The CDR3 DNA reads as TGTGCCAGCAGCCCCCAGACAGGGCCCTACGAGCAGTACTTC.

This clone has more than one count but fewer than ten. V and J are TRBV7-2 and TRBJ2-2; 9 bases are shared with TRBD2. CDR3 length: 16 residues. Germline CDR1 and CDR2: SGHTA and FQGNSA. Trimming cost V 7 bases and J 0 bases; bases outside gene matches: 6. The CDR3 spells CASTDGLATNTGELFF. The CDR3 coding sequence is TGTGCCAGCACCGACGGACTAGCGACGAACACCGGGGAGCTGTTTTTT.

This clone was seen a handful of times. The chain has TRBV7-9 and TRBJ2-7; 7 bases map to TRBD1. The V and J ends lost 4 bases and 1 base, in that order; junction bases with no gene match: 7. The CDR3 totals 15 residues. CDR1 is SEHNR, CDR2 FQNEAQ, per germline (reference sequence). The CDR3 nucleotides are TGTGCCAGCAGCTCCAGACAGGGAACTTCCTACGAGCAGTACTTC. It specifies CASSSRQGTSYEQYF.

This clone was seen a few times. The gene calls are TRBV7-9 and TRBJ2-6; D is tentatively TRBD1 or TRBD2 (5 bases each). This CDR3 region has 19 residues. CDR1 is SEHNR and CDR2 is FQNEAQ in the germline V gene (reference sequence). Between the trimmed V and J ends, which lost 4 bases and 2 bases, there was a span of 21 bases. In DNA form, the CDR3 reads TGTGCCAGCAGCTCATTGGGGTTCCGGGACCCTCCTGGGGCCAACGTCCTGACTTTC. It specifies CASSSLGFRDPPGANVLTF.

The CDR3 is CASSSSETQYF. The CDR3 nucleotides are TGTGCCAGCAGCTCATCAGAGACCCAGTACTTC. This rearrangement joins TRBV7-9 to TRBJ2-5; no clear D. CDR1 SEHNR and CDR2 FQNEAQ come from the germline V gene (reference sequence). The CDR3 totals 11 residues. V was pared by 4 bases and J by 4 bases, with 4 bases between.

DNA for the CDR3: TGTGCCTGGAGGGCGACAGGAGGACCCCAGCATTTT. It encodes CAWRATGGPQHF. V and J are TRBV30 and TRBJ1-5; the D gene is possibly TRBD1 (6 bases). CDR3 length: 12 amino acids. Trimming took 3 bases from V and 10 from J, leaving 13 bases between them. CDR1 GTSNPN and CDR2 SVGIG come from the germline V gene (reference sequence).

V gene TRBV7-2 combines with J gene TRBJ2-1, with TRBD2 matching 8 bases. This CDR3 spans 14 amino acids. Germline lookup yields CDR1 SGHTA and CDR2 FQGNSA. J lost 7 bases, V lost 1 base, and 3 bases had no gene match. For the CDR3, the DNA is TGTGCCAGCAGCTTAGTGGCTAGCGGGAATGAGCAGTTCTTC. As protein: CASSLVASGNEQFF.

A few counts support this clone. The rearrangement joins TRBV23-1 to TRBJ2-7; 10 bases fit TRBD2. TRBV23-1 qualifies as an ORF whose function is uncertain. V gave up 2 bases and J gave up 7 bases; unmatched junction bases: 14. The CDR3 is made up of 17 amino acids. In DNA form, the CDR3 reads TGCGCCAGCAGTCAACCGCCCGAAGCGGGAGGGCCATGGGAGCAGTACTTC. Protein: CASSQPPEAGGPWEQYF.